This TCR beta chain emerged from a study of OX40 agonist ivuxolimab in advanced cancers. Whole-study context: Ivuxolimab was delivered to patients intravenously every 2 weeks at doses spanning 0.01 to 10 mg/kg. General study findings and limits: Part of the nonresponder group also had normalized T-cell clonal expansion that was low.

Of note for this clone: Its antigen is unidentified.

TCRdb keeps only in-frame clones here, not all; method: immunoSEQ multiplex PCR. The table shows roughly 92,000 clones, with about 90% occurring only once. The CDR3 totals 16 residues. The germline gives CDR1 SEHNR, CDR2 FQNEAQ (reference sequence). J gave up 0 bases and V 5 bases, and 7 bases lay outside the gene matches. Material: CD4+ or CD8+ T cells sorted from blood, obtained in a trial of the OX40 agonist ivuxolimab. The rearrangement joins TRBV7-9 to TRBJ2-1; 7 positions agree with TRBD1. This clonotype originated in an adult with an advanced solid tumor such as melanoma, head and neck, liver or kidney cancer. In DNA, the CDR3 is TGTGCCAGCAGCCCCAAGACAGGGCCCTCCTACAATGAGCAGTTCTTC. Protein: CASSPKTGPSYNEQFF. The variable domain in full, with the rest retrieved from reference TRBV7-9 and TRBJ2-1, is DTGVSQNPRHKITKRGQNVTFRCDPISEHNRLYWYRQTLGQGPEFLTYFQNEAQLEKSRLLSDRFSAERPKGSFSTLEIQRTEQGDSAMYLCASSPKTGPSYNEQFFGPGTRLTVL.